A single sample is the source of the 22 T cell receptor beta chains below, sequenced in a study of T cells in Graves' hyperthyroidism and ophthalmopathy. RNA transcripts served as the template for amplifying TCR beta CDR3 regions. An initial round of RT-PCR targeting the TCR CDR3 relied on the HTBI primer set. TCRdb redid the calling of the multiplex PCR reads with MiXCR, one entry per CDR3 protein. The table has 340,000 or so distinct CDR3 sequences, approximately 17% seen once. Sequences were obtained from blood. The source is a man aged 25 to 45 with Graves' hyperthyroidism.

This clonotype occurred many times. The rearrangement links TRBV4-2 to TRBJ2-2; D is perhaps TRBD1 (6 bases). Germline lookup yields CDR1 LGHNA and CDR2 YNFKEQ. The CDR3 is made up of 15 amino acids. Trimming cost V 1 base and J 3 bases, with 9 bases left between them. The CDR3 loop reads CASSQGPGDTGELFF. CDR3 coding DNA: TGTGCCAGCAGCCAAGGCCCAGGGGACACCGGGGAGCTGTTTTTT.

The rearrangement joins TRBV20-1 to TRBJ2-7; 9 bases line up with TRBD2. This CDR3 is 16 amino acids long. J was trimmed by 4 bases and V by 0 bases; bases with no gene match: 10. Germline CDR1 and CDR2: DFQATT and SNEGSKA (reference sequence). CDR3 amino acids: CSARDYSKREAYEQYF. Written as DNA, the CDR3 is TGCAGTGCTAGAGATTATTCCAAGCGGGAGGCGTACGAGCAGTACTTC.

This clonotype was observed a handful of times. This sequence joins TRBV10-2 and TRBJ2-1; 14 nucleotides line up with TRBD2. CDR1 is WSHSY and CDR2 is SAAADI in the germline V gene. This CDR3 is 14 amino acids long. V was pared by 9 bases and J by 9 bases, with 7 bases of the junction left unmatched. DNA of the CDR3: TGCGCCAGTGGGACTAGCGGGAGAAGTATTGAGCAGTTCTTC. Amino acid sequence: CASGTSGRSIEQFF.

This clonotype was counted many times. The gene calls are TRBV3-1 and TRBJ2-5; no reliable D call. This CDR3 comprises 12 residues. Trimming cost V 0 bases and J 4 bases, with 3 bases left between them. Germline CDR1 reads LGHDT; CDR2 reads YNNKEL (reference sequence). CDR3 sequence reads: CASSQEGETQYF. CDR3 nucleotides: TGTGCCAGCAGCCAAGAGGGAGAGACCCAGTACTTC.

This clonotype was seen ten or more times. This rearrangement joins TRBV30 to TRBJ2-1; D possibly corresponds to TRBD1 (5 bases). This CDR3 comprises 12 residues. V lost 0 bases to trimming and J lost 8 bases, with 8 bases between them. CDR1 is GTSNPN and CDR2 is SVGIG in the germline V gene (reference sequence). The chain's CDR3 is CAWSVGRYEQFF. CDR3 nucleotide sequence: TGTGCCTGGAGTGTGGGGCGGTATGAGCAGTTCTTC.

Regarding this clonotype: A read error may explain this, as a much larger clone is one base away. The CDR3 is CASSQAFADSYEQFF. The CDR3 DNA reads as TGTGCCAGCAGCCAAGCATTCGCGGATTCCTACGAGCAGTTCTTC. V usage is TRBV3-1 and J usage is TRBJ2-7; D gene ambiguous. The last part of the DNA fits TRBJ2-1 better; the J call may be wrong. CDR1 and CDR2 from the germline V gene are LGHDT and YNNKEL (reference sequence). This CDR3 has 15 residues.

This clonotype was observed a handful of times. V and J are TRBV9 and TRBJ2-3; D unresolved. V lost 3 bases and J lost 7, with 6 bases in between. CDR1 and CDR2 (germline): SGDLS, YYNGEE. The CDR3 spans 11 residues. The chain's CDR3 is CASSADYTQYF. In DNA, the CDR3 is TGTGCCAGCAGCGCCGATTATACGCAGTATTTT.

V gene TRBV12-3 or TRBV12-4 combines with J gene TRBJ2-5; the D gene is possibly TRBD2 (5 bases). Trimming took 5 bases from V and 0 from J, leaving 16 bases between them. This CDR3 comprises 16 residues. CDR3 DNA: TGTGCCAGCAGTCCACTAGGCCGAGGGTACCAAGAGACCCAGTACTTC. It yields the protein CASSPLGRGYQETQYF.

This clonotype was seen a handful of times. The chain couples TRBV7-2 to TRBJ2-1, with 9 bases matching TRBD2. There are 17 residues in the CDR3. Trimming took 1 base from V and 4 from J; bases not matched to a gene: 8. The germline CDR1 and CDR2 sequences are SGHTA and FQGNSA. CDR3 DNA sequence: TGTGCCAGCAGCTTAGTGCGCCCTGCGGGGGGGTACAATGAGCAGTTCTTC. Protein product: CASSLVRPAGGYNEQFF.

The genes are TRBV11-2 and TRBJ2-2; no clear D gene. Germline CDR1 is SGHAT and CDR2 is FQNNGV. The CDR3 spans 15 residues. V was shortened by 1 base and J by 4 bases, with 10 bases between the two germline ends. CDR3 in amino acids: CASSLVYGPTGELFF. CDR3 DNA: TGTGCCAGCAGCTTAGTATACGGCCCCACCGGGGAGCTGTTTTTT. Full variable domain (rest looked up from reference TRBV11-2 and TRBJ2-2): EAGVAQSPRYKIIEKRQSVAFWCNPISGHATLYWYQQILGQGPKLLIQFQNNGVVDDSQLPKDRFSAERLKGVDSTLKIQPAKLEDSAVYLCASSLVYGPTGELFFGEGSRLTVL.

Concerning this clonotype itself: It is likely a read error, because the conserved phenylalanine at the end of the CDR3 is missing. The chain is built from TRBV20-1 and TRBJ2-7; 10 nucleotides align to TRBD2. The end of the DNA fits TRBJ2-1 better, so the J call may be wrong. This CDR3 has 15 residues. CDR1 is DFQATT and CDR2 is SNEGSKA in the germline V gene (reference sequence). This CDR3 reads CSARSWLAGVNEQFS. The CDR3 coding sequence is TGCAGTGCTAGGTCGTGGCTAGCGGGGGTCAACGAGCAGTTCTCC.

The chain links TRBV10-3 to TRBJ1-2; D may be TRBD1 (6 bases). This CDR3 is 13 amino acids long. Per germline, CDR1 ENHRY and CDR2 SYGVKD. V lost 10 bases, J lost 4 bases, and 16 bases lay in between. For the CDR3, the DNA is TGTGCCAACAGGGCCAGTGACCGCTATGGCTACACCTTC. Translation: CANRASDRYGYTF.

This clonotype was recorded many times. This chain links TRBV2 with TRBJ2-1, with a weak D call TRBD2 (6 bases). Trimming left V 7 bases short and J 2 bases short, with 15 bases between. This CDR3 is built from 15 residues. Looked up from germline, CDR1 is SNHLY and CDR2 is FYNNEI. The CDR3, as DNA: TGTGCCAGCATGGGAGGCTGGTCCCCCTACAATGAGCAGTTCTTC. This encodes CASMGGWSPYNEQFF.

The rearrangement uses TRBV29-1 and TRBJ2-7; tentatively, D is TRBD1 (5 bases). This CDR3 spans 13 amino acids. The ends were cut back, 1 base at V and 6 bases at J, with 13 bases in the middle. Germline CDR1 SQVTM, CDR2 ANQGSEA. The CDR3 spells CSVEGGRLSEQYF. Written as DNA, the CDR3 is TGCAGCGTTGAAGGGGGCAGGTTGAGCGAGCAGTACTTC.

Worth noting for this clonotype: A junction end diverges from the germline sequence, so it may reflect a read error. J is TRBJ2-2 and V is TRBV6-1, with TRBD1 matching 11 bases. Looked up from germline, CDR1 is MNHNS and CDR2 is SASEGT. The CDR3 has 15 amino acids. The CDR3 DNA follows: TGTGCTAGCAGGACAGGGGGCGCGAACACCGGGGAGCTGTTTTTT. Amino acid sequence: CASRTGGANTGELFF.

There are many counts of this clonotype. J is TRBJ2-5 and V is TRBV20-1, with D unresolved. The CDR3 covers 12 residues. Germline V gives CDR1 DFQATT, CDR2 SNEGSKA (reference sequence). V lost 1 base to trimming and J lost 1 base, with 4 bases between them. The CDR3 DNA is TGCAGTGCTAGAGTTGGCCAAGAGACCCAGTACTTC. Protein product: CSARVGQETQYF.

This chain joins TRBV4-1 and TRBJ1-4, with 8 bases lining up with TRBD1. The CDR3 covers 14 residues. Losses at the gene ends were 8 bases for V and 5 bases for J; bases not matched to a gene: 7. Germline-derived CDR1 and CDR2 are MGHRA and YSYEKL. CDR3: CASRRQGPNEKLFF. The CDR3 DNA follows: TGCGCCAGCCGCCGACAGGGGCCGAATGAAAAACTGTTTTTT.

The gene calls are TRBV10-1 and TRBJ1-1, with D tentatively TRBD1 (5 bases). V lost 9 bases to trimming and J lost 1 base, with 12 bases between them. The CDR3 length is 13 residues. CDR1 and CDR2 (germline): WNHNN, SYGVQD (reference sequence). The CDR3 reads CASQPTANTEAFF. The CDR3 nucleotides are TGCGCCAGTCAACCGACAGCGAACACTGAAGCTTTCTTT.

The rearrangement uses TRBV20-1 and TRBJ2-2, with 10 nucleotides matching TRBD2. Germline CDR1 and CDR2: DFQATT and SNEGSKA (reference sequence). CDR3 length equals 15 residues. The V and J ends lost 0 bases and 9 bases, in that order; junction bases with no gene match: 7. The chain's CDR3 is CSARDLAGAARELFF. The CDR3 bases are TGCAGTGCTAGAGATCTAGCGGGAGCAGCCAGGGAGCTGTTTTTT.

In its sample, this clonotype was seen many times. The J gene is TRBJ2-3, the V gene TRBV11-2; a possible D gene is TRBD2 (6 bases). Per germline, CDR1 SGHAT and CDR2 FQNNGV. Between the trimmed V and J ends, which lost 5 bases and 2 bases, there was a span of 8 bases. The CDR3 spans 13 residues. CDR3 sequence: CASSRDFTDTQYF. The CDR3 nucleotides are TGTGCCAGCAGCCGGGACTTCACAGATACGCAGTATTTT.

This clonotype showed up many times. The chain has TRBV6-1 and TRBJ1-5, with TRBD1 matching over 7 bases. CDR1 MNHNS and CDR2 SASEGT come from the germline V gene. The V gene end was trimmed by 4 bases and the J gene end by 9 bases; junction bases not matched to a gene: 15. The CDR3 length is 16 residues. This chain's CDR3 is CASSGRDSMFGGPQHF. CDR3 nucleotide sequence: TGTGCCAGCAGTGGCCGGGACAGTATGTTCGGTGGGCCCCAGCATTTT.

The rearrangement joins TRBV18 to TRBJ1-1; D is ambiguous. The length of the CDR3 is 14 residues. From germline, CDR1 is KGHSH and CDR2 LQKENI. With 3 bases removed from V and 1 base from J, the gap between germline ends came to 9 bases. CDR3 amino acids: CASSPGWGNTEAFF. The CDR3 nucleotides read TGTGCCAGCTCACCTGGTTGGGGGAACACTGAAGCTTTCTTT.